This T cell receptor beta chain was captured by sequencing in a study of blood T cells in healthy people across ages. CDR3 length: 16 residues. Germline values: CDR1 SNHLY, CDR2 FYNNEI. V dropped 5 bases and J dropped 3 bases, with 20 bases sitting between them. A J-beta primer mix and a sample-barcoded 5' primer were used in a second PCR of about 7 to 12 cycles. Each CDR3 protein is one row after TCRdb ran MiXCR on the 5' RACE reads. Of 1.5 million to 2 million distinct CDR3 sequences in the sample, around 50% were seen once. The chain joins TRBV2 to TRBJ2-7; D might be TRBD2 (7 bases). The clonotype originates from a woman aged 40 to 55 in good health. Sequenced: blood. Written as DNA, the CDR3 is TGTGCCAGCAGTTCGCCTAGAGGGGGGGGCCTCTACGAGCAGTACTTC. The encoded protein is CASSSPRGGGLYEQYF.